The present T cell receptor beta chain was sequenced within a study of T-cell reconstitution after alpha-beta-depleted transplantation in children. This CDR3 has 14 amino acids. V was cut by 4 bases and J by 2 bases, with 11 bases left in between. CDR1 and CDR2 from the germline V gene are LNHNV and YYDKDF (reference sequence). This sample's TCRbeta library carried unique molecular identifier barcodes. TCRdb passed the PCR reads through MiXCR, listing each CDR3 protein once. The repertoire holds some 150,000 distinct CDR3 sequences, roughly 8.8% seen once, with 15% to 20% in the top ten. This clonotype was seen only a few times. Its antigen is as yet unknown. Study-wide results and caveats: Two months or so post-transplant, alpha-beta T cells reportedly derived from several hundred expanded graft clones.

V usage is TRBV15 and J usage is TRBJ1-2; no clear D gene. This clonotype originated in a female patient aged 2-9 years who had a stem cell transplant for congenital amegakaryocytic thrombocytopenia, so the T cells may come from the graft donor. The material was PBMCs, mostly from graft donor cells, obtained 180 days after TCRalphabeta/CD19-depleted stem cell transplant. The CDR3 region has the DNA TGTGCCACCAGCACCCACAAGGACAACTATGGCTACACCTTC. Its translation is CATSTHKDNYGYTF.